These 9 T cell receptor beta chains were all obtained from the same sample, sequenced in a study of type 1 regulatory T cells. Each CDR3 protein is one row after TCRdb ran MiXCR on the reads. The sample contains over 90,000 distinct CDR3 sequences, less than 40% of which appear only once. The sequenced material came from CD4+ T cells, either the whole sample or a sorted fraction (not recorded which). The receptors here all came from a human donor in good health.

This clonotype turned up a few times. This chain connects TRBV20-1 to TRBJ2-5; possible D gene TRBD1, 5 bases. The CDR3 is 15 amino acids. V gave up 0 bases and J gave up 5 bases, with 16 bases separating them. CDR1 is DFQATT and CDR2 is SNEGSKA in the germline V gene (reference sequence). The CDR3 loop reads CSARDRGRAWETQYF. CDR3 nucleotide sequence: TGCAGTGCTAGAGATCGCGGCAGGGCCTGGGAGACCCAGTACTTC.

The rearrangement joins TRBV27 to TRBJ2-5; D perhaps matches TRBD2 (6 bases). Trimming stripped 8 bases from V and 0 bases from J, with 19 bases between. From germline, CDR1 is MNHEY and CDR2 SMNVEV (reference sequence). This CDR3 region has 16 residues. This CDR3 reads CASAFRGLGNQETQYF. CDR3 DNA sequence: TGTGCCAGCGCCTTCCGGGGACTCGGGAACCAAGAGACCCAGTACTTC.

This clonotype has only a few counts. The genes are TRBV24-1 and TRBJ1-5; D call uncertain. Germline CDR1 reads KGHDR; CDR2 reads SFDVKD. Trimming cost V 4 bases and J 4 bases, with 4 bases left between them. The CDR3 is 12 amino acids. CDR3 sequence reads: CATSDSNQPQHF. The CDR3 nucleotides are TGTGCCACCAGTGACTCGAATCAGCCCCAGCATTTT.

V usage is TRBV15 and J usage is TRBJ2-3, with a possible D match to TRBD2 (6 bases). Trimming cost V 0 bases and J 8 bases, with 18 bases left between them. The length of the CDR3 is 16 residues. Germline V gene lookup returns CDR1 LNHNV and CDR2 YYDKDF (reference sequence). The CDR3 protein is CATSRDYGSVQVTQYF. CDR3 DNA: TGTGCCACCAGCAGAGATTACGGGAGTGTGCAAGTTACGCAGTATTTT.

The CDR3 DNA reads as TGTGCCAGCAGCTCAACCCGGGACAGGGTGCACTATGGCTACACCTTC. This codes for CASSSTRDRVHYGYTF. V and J are TRBV11-2 and TRBJ1-2; 9 bases line up with TRBD1. The CDR3 runs to 16 residues. Germline V gene sequence: CDR1 SGHAT, CDR2 FQNNGV. V lost 4 bases to trimming and J lost 3 bases; unmatched junction nucleotides: 9.

V usage is TRBV24-1 and J usage is TRBJ2-7; TRBD1 is a possible D gene (6 bases). This CDR3 has 17 amino acids. V shed 0 bases and J shed 2 bases, with 16 bases lying between them. CDR1 is KGHDR and CDR2 is SFDVKD in the germline V gene. CDR3 in amino acids: CATSDLRAGANTYEQYF. The CDR3 nucleotides are TGTGCCACCAGTGATTTGAGGGCAGGGGCCAACACCTACGAGCAGTACTTC.

This clonotype was observed a few times. J is TRBJ2-5 and V is TRBV20-1, with D unresolved. Per germline, CDR1 DFQATT and CDR2 SNEGSKA (reference sequence). V lost 0 bases and J lost 5, with 16 bases in between. This CDR3 is built from 15 residues. The CDR3: CSARDSSKSAETQYF. CDR3 in DNA: TGCAGTGCTAGAGATTCTTCGAAGTCGGCGGAGACCCAGTACTTC.

The CDR3 region is CASSEIAGSGGAFF. The CDR3 DNA reads as TGTGCCAGCAGTGAAATCGCGGGCTCAGGGGGAGCTTTCTTT. This sequence joins TRBV25-1 and TRBJ1-1; 7 bases map to TRBD1. Germline V gene lookup returns CDR1 MGHDK and CDR2 SYGVNS. The CDR3 totals 14 residues. The V gene end was trimmed by 2 bases and the J gene end by 10 bases; junction bases not matched to a gene: 10.

V is TRBV27 and J is TRBJ2-1; tentative D call: TRBD1 (5 bases). The CDR3 consists of 17 residues. CDR1 is MNHEY, CDR2 SMNVEV, per germline (reference sequence). Between the trimmed V and J ends, which lost 4 bases and 0 bases, there was a span of 16 bases. The CDR3 nucleotides read TGTGCCAGCAGTTCCCAGGGTCGGCAGAGCTCCTACAATGAGCAGTTCTTC. This codes for CASSSQGRQSSYNEQFF.